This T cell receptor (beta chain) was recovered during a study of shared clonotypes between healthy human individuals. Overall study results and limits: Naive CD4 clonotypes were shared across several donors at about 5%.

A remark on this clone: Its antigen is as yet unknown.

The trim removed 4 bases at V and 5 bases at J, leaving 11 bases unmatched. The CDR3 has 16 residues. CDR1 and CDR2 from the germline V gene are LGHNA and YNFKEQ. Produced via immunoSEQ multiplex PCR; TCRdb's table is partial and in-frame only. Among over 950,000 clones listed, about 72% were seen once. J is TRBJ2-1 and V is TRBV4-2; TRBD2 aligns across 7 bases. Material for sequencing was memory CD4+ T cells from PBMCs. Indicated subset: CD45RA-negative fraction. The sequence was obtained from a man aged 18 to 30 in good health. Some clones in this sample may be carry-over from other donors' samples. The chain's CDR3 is CASSPGPGRQDNEQFF. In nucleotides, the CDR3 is TGTGCCAGCAGCCCGGGGCCCGGGAGGCAAGACAATGAGCAGTTCTTC.